This T cell receptor beta chain was identified in a study of T cell responses to AZD1222 COVID-19 vaccine. Germline assignment: CDR1 LGHDT and CDR2 YNNKEL (reference sequence). The CDR3 loop spans 15 amino acids. With 4 bases clipped from V and 5 bases from J, the junction kept 8 bases outside the gene matches. The study's findings and limits: Clonal diversity was possibly underestimated, and white British individuals and females predominated among donors. Baseline testing showed seropositivity in only six AZD1222 recipients. All repertoire sampling was performed exclusively after the peak T cell response.

Sequencing was performed with immunoSEQ multiplex PCR; in TCRdb, only in-frame clones are kept and a portion is missing. The data show 160,000 or so clones, about 89% seen once. As concerns this clone: Its cognate antigen is unknown.

The input for sequencing was peripheral blood, taken on day 0 of AZD1222 vaccination. The TCR comes from an adult in good health. The V gene is TRBV3-1 (or the pseudogene TRBV3-2), the J gene TRBJ2-1; 7 bases match TRBD2. The CDR3 reads CASSPRDYLNNEQFF. CDR3 sequence (DNA): TGTGCCAGCAGCCCCCGGGACTACTTAAACAATGAGCAGTTCTTC.